The 6 T cell receptor beta chains below were found in one sample sequenced in a study of post-analysis software for immune sequencing data (dated by TCRdb to 2013 to 2016). What the research found in general, with its limitations: A few TRBV segments, including TRBV5-6, TRBV5-1 and TRBV20-1, were significantly more frequent in patients than controls.

Their cognate antigens are unknown. The method behind the library was PCR. Sequencer: Illumina HiSeq 2500. Unique molecular identifiers were incorporated into TCR beta cDNA libraries to reduce PCR and sequencing biases. The raw public data were reprocessed by TCRdb itself: fastp quality trimming at Q25, MiXCR clonotype calling, in-frame beta chains only. All rows with the same CDR3 protein become a single entry with the most common DNA and genes. The sample yields over 150,000 distinct CDR3 sequences; about 29% were counted once. Together, the top ten hold approximately 1.5% of the sample. Input material: blood. The receptor set was obtained from a girl aged 10-17 years with multiple sclerosis.

The chain carries TRBV20-1 and TRBJ1-2, with D perhaps matching TRBD1 (6 bases). Per germline, CDR1 DFQATT and CDR2 SNEGSKA (reference sequence). The V and J ends lost 0 bases and 7 bases respectively, with 15 bases between them. CDR3 length: 14 amino acids. This CDR3 reads CSARERGAQGGYTF. For the CDR3, the DNA is TGCAGTGCTAGAGAGCGGGGGGCGCAAGGTGGCTACACCTTC.

On this clonotype: Mismatch with germline at one junction end may stem from a read error. J is TRBJ1-2 and V is TRBV24-1; no firm D call. The CDR3 has 12 amino acids. The germline V gene has CDR1 KGHDR and CDR2 SFDVKD. The CDR3 spells CATSGHQGGCTF. DNA for the CDR3: TGTGCCACCAGTGGTCACCAAGGTGGCTGCACCTTC.

This chain joins TRBV11-2 and TRBJ2-1, with a possible D match to TRBD2 (6 bases). From germline, CDR1 is SGHAT and CDR2 FQNNGV. V shed 2 bases and J shed 2 bases, with 19 bases lying between them. The CDR3 runs to 18 residues. CDR3 nucleotide sequence: TGTGCCAGCAGCTTAAACCCAATAGCGGCACTTACCTACAATGAGCAGTTCTTC. Translating it yields CASSLNPIAALTYNEQFF.

The J gene is TRBJ2-3, the V gene TRBV6-5; TRBD2 agrees at 13 bases. The CDR3 loop spans 20 amino acids. J was trimmed by 2 bases and V by 2 bases; bases with no gene match: 13. Germline V gives CDR1 MNHEY, CDR2 SVGAGI. CDR3 protein: CASSYDGDGTSGTDTDTQYF. The CDR3 nucleotides read TGTGCCAGCAGTTACGACGGGGATGGGACTAGCGGGACGGACACAGATACGCAGTATTTT.

The chain uses TRBV20-1 and TRBJ1-4; D not resolved. Deletions cut 1 base from V and 11 bases from J, with 23 bases between. Germline V gene sequence: CDR1 DFQATT, CDR2 SNEGSKA (reference sequence). The length of the CDR3 is 16 residues. The CDR3 sequence is CSARGRTDPYGRKLFF. The CDR3 DNA sequence: TGCAGTGCTAGAGGCCGAACTGACCCCTACGGACGGAAACTGTTTTTT.

This chain links TRBV29-1 with TRBJ2-1; D unresolved. V lost 3 bases and J lost 5, with 5 bases in between. This CDR3 comprises 11 residues. Germline loops: CDR1 SQVTM, CDR2 ANQGSEA. In nucleotides, the CDR3 is TGCAGCGTTGATAATAACAATGAGCAGTTCTTC. It translates to CSVDNNNEQFF.